A selection of T cell receptor beta chains follows, all from one sample in a study of long-term antiretroviral therapy in people with HIV. TCRdb's table, derived via immunoSEQ multiplex PCR, lists solely in-frame clones and lacks some. The sample has around 22,000 clones; over 80% are singletons. This sample comprised unsorted PBMCs, obtained roughly 4.5 years after starting antiretroviral therapy. These receptors all come from a man aged 30-40 years with HIV. Both conserved end residues are part of each CDR3. D genes are given only for firm matches. Size tells how often a clone was seen (once, few, many) or the class of an expanded clone, and some rows leave it out.

V gene	D gene	clone size	J gene	CDR3 protein	CDR3 DNA
TRBV7-8	-	-	TRBJ1-1	CASSLVQNPNTEAFF	TGTGCCAGCAGCTTAGTCCAGAACCCGAACACTGAAGCTTTCTTT
TRBV2	-	-	TRBJ2-1	CAKEGGNEQFF	TGTGCGAAGGAGGGGGGCAATGAGCAGTTCTTC
TRBV7-2	TRBD1	-	TRBJ2-7	CASSLASIRGRRYEQYF	TGTGCCAGCAGCTTAGCGTCAATCAGGGGGCGCAGGTACGAGCAGTACTTC
TRBV6-5	-	-	TRBJ1-2	CASSYSVGLYGYTF	TGTGCCAGCAGTTACTCAGTGGGACTCTATGGCTACACCTTC
TRBV11-2	-	-	TRBJ2-7	CASSPDLSPEQYF	TGTGCCAGCAGCCCGGACCTTTCCCCCGAGCAGTACTTC
TRBV7-7	-	-	TRBJ1-4	CASSPDPSGKLFF	TGTGCTAGCAGCCCCGATCCTTCTGGGAAACTGTTTTTT
TRBV19	-	-	TRBJ2-7	CASTENPGSYEQYF	TGTGCCAGTACCGAAAACCCGGGGTCGTACGAGCAGTACTTC
TRBV9	-	-	TRBJ1-3	CASSANLQKGSGNTIYF	TGTGCCAGCAGCGCCAACCTTCAAAAGGGTTCTGGAAACACCATATATTTT
TRBV2	-	-	TRBJ2-6	CASVRASGANVLTF	TGTGCCAGCGTAAGGGCCTCTGGGGCCAACGTCCTGACTTTC
TRBV11-3	-	-	TRBJ2-2	CASSLDLNTVGELFF	TGTGCCAGCAGCTTAGATCTGAACACCGTCGGGGAGCTGTTTTTT
TRBV9	TRBD2	hyperexpanded	TRBJ2-1	CASSVGGSGRDNEQFF	TGTGCCAGCAGCGTAGGGGGGAGCGGGAGGGACAATGAGCAGTTCTTC
TRBV6-5	TRBD2	-	TRBJ2-6	CASSYDVSGGNVLTF	TGTGCCAGCAGTTACGACGTCTCGGGAGGTAACGTCCTGACTTTC
TRBV30	-	-	TRBJ1-4	CAWNGQEHEKLFF	TGTGCCTGGAATGGGCAGGAGCATGAAAAACTGTTTTTT
TRBV28	-	-	TRBJ1-4	CASSMRDLREKLFF	TGTGCCAGCAGTATGAGGGACCTACGTGAAAAACTGTTTTTT
TRBV30	-	-	TRBJ2-1	CAWEGYNSWSYNEQFF	TGTGCCTGGGAGGGTTATAATAGCTGGTCCTACAATGAGCAGTTCTTC
TRBV5-1	TRBD2	-	TRBJ2-1	CASSPRRNSGSKSSYNEQFF	TGCGCCAGCAGCCCGCGGCGAAATAGCGGGAGTAAGAGCTCCTACAATGAGCAGTTCTTC
TRBV28	TRBD1	few	TRBJ1-5	CASTAGGASNQPQHF	TGTGCCAGCACGGCAGGGGGCGCGAGCAATCAGCCCCAGCATTTT
TRBV6-1	TRBD2	-	TRBJ2-1	CASVSGGGLYNEQFF	TGTGCCAGCGTTAGCGGGGGGGGACTTTACAATGAGCAGTTCTTC
TRBV30	-	medium-sized	TRBJ1-3	CAWSWGYNTIYF	TGTGCCTGGAGTTGGGGTTACAACACCATATATTTT
TRBV27	-	-	TRBJ2-7	CASSFRVIGEQYF	TGTGCCAGCAGTTTCCGGGTTATCGGGGAGCAGTACTTC
TRBV5-1	TRBD1	-	TRBJ1-1	CASSPLGQGGTEAFF	TGCGCCAGCAGCCCCCTGGGACAGGGGGGGACTGAAGCTTTCTTT
TRBV11-3	-	-	TRBJ1-1	CASSLDSNKGSEAFF	TGTGCCAGCAGCTTAGATAGCAATAAGGGATCTGAAGCTTTCTTT
TRBV19	-	-	TRBJ1-6	CASSIGGSPLHF	TGTGCCAGTAGTATCGGGGGTTCACCCCTCCACTTT
TRBV2	-	-	TRBJ1-5	CASRALQGGGNQPQHF	TGTGCCAGCAGGGCTTTACAGGGTGGCGGCAATCAGCCCCAGCATTTT
TRBV9	-	-	TRBJ2-1	CASSEPGTQARDEQFF	TGTGCCAGCAGCGAACCCGGGACCCAAGCTCGGGATGAGCAGTTCTTC
TRBV10-3	TRBD2	-	TRBJ2-2	CAMRPGLASNTGELFF	TGTGCCATGCGACCGGGACTAGCCTCCAACACCGGGGAGCTGTTTTTT
TRBV5-5	-	-	TRBJ2-3	CASMIGGGSTDTQYF	TGTGCCAGCATGATAGGTGGGGGGAGCACAGATACGCAGTATTTT
TRBV28	TRBD2	-	TRBJ2-1	CASSHGLAGGPSYNEQFF	TGTGCCAGCAGCCATGGACTAGCGGGAGGGCCGTCATACAATGAGCAGTTCTTC
TRBV27	-	once	TRBJ2-5	CASSLYLQETQYF	TGTGCCAGCAGTTTATACTTACAAGAGACCCAGTACTTC
TRBV30	-	-	TRBJ1-4	CAWSGMETTNEKLFF	TGTGCCTGGAGTGGGATGGAGACAACTAATGAAAAACTGTTTTTT
TRBV18	-	-	TRBJ1-1	CASSPGRDTEAFF	TGTGCCAGCTCACCCGGGAGGGACACTGAAGCTTTCTTT
TRBV5-4	-	once	TRBJ1-3	CASRAGLHSGNTIYF	TGTGCCAGCAGGGCGGGACTCCACTCTGGAAACACCATATATTTT
TRBV7-9	-	-	TRBJ2-7	CASSSPMGESGPPEQYF	TGTGCCAGCAGCTCCCCTATGGGGGAAAGCGGTCCCCCCGAGCAGTACTTC
TRBV7-9	TRBD2	-	TRBJ2-3	CASSSGLAVGTDTQYF	TGTGCCAGCAGCTCGGGACTAGCGGTGGGCACAGATACGCAGTATTTT
TRBV29-1	TRBD1	-	TRBJ1-1	CSVGGSGTGSFGAFF	TGCAGCGTTGGGGGGTCCGGGACAGGGAGTTTCGGCGCTTTCTTT
TRBV6-5	-	medium-sized	TRBJ2-3	CASSYDPTITDTQYF	TGTGCCAGCAGTTATGACCCGACTATCACAGATACGCAGTATTTT
TRBV30	-	-	TRBJ2-1	CAWSVGNEQFF	TGTGCCTGGAGTGTTGGTAATGAGCAGTTCTTC
TRBV7-9	-	-	TRBJ2-7	CASSSPGPYEQYF	TGTGCCAGCAGCTCCCCGGGCCCCTACGAGCAGTACTTC